The 12 T cell receptor beta chains listed next were all sequenced from one sample in a study of T cells after yellow fever vaccination. TCRdb re-called the 5' RACE reads through MiXCR, storing one row per CDR3 protein. The data contain about 340,000 distinct CDR3 sequences, roughly an eighth of them singletons. The sample was CD4+ T cells sorted from PBMCs, taken 15 days after the yellow fever booster vaccination. Receptors were obtained from a man between 18 and 35 years old who received the YFV17D yellow fever vaccine.

This clonotype has only a few counts. The V call is TRBV5-1, the J call TRBJ1-3; D is perhaps TRBD1 (6 bases). Germline V gene data show CDR1 as SGHRS and CDR2 as YFSETQ. This CDR3 has 14 amino acids. With 5 bases removed from V and 3 bases from J, the gap between germline ends came to 12 bases. CDR3 nucleotide sequence: TGCGCCAGCAGTCAGACAGGCGATGGAAACACCATATATTTT. It translates to CASSQTGDGNTIYF.

V and J are TRBV20-1 and TRBJ2-3, with D possibly matching TRBD2 (6 bases). The length of the CDR3 is 15 residues. V dropped 0 bases and J dropped 1 base, with 11 bases sitting between them. The V gene's germline CDR1 is DFQATT and CDR2 SNEGSKA (reference sequence). CDR3 region: CSARERRGRTDTQYF. The CDR3 nucleotides are TGCAGTGCTAGAGAACGGCGGGGCCGCACAGATACGCAGTATTTT.

The chain couples TRBV20-1 to TRBJ2-2; D is unresolved. Germline V lookup: CDR1 DFQATT, CDR2 SNEGSKA (reference sequence). CDR3 length equals 14 residues. Trimming pared 2 bases from V and 0 bases from J, leaving 7 bases between. CDR3 sequence: CSARPSSNTGELFF. The CDR3 nucleotides read TGCAGTGCTAGACCATCCTCGAACACCGGGGAGCTGTTTTTT.

The CDR3 bases are TGTGCCAGCAGCTTAGTGTCCGGGCGTGGGACCCAGTACTTC. This encodes CASSLVSGRGTQYF. The gene calls are TRBV7-3 and TRBJ2-5; D is unclear. Trimming cost V 2 bases and J 7 bases, with 14 bases left between them. The CDR3 sequence is 14 residues long. Germline V CDR1 and CDR2: SGHTA, FQGTGA.

The V gene is TRBV6-2 or TRBV6-3, the J gene TRBJ2-4, with a possible D match to TRBD2 (5 bases). The CDR3 has 15 residues. CDR1 is MNHEY, CDR2 SVGEGT, per germline. The V end lost 5 bases, the J end lost 0 bases, and 11 bases lay between the germline ends. CDR3 DNA sequence: TGTGCCAGCAGTGATGCAGGACTAGCCAAAAACATTCAGTACTTC. Amino acid sequence: CASSDAGLAKNIQYF.

CDR3 sequence (DNA): TGTGCCAGTAGAGATTCGGTCTTTACCGGAGATACGCAGTATTTT. Its translation is CASRDSVFTGDTQYF. This chain links TRBV19 with TRBJ2-3; D remains unclear. CDR1 and CDR2 (germline): LNHDA, SQIVND (reference sequence). The CDR3 has 15 amino acids. V was trimmed by 6 bases and J by 5 bases, leaving 18 bases between them.

The chain has TRBV7-2 and TRBJ2-4; 7 bases line up with TRBD1. V gave up 0 bases and J gave up 1 base; unmatched junction bases: 9. The CDR3 contains 18 residues. CDR1 is SGHTA and CDR2 is FQGNSA in the germline V gene. This CDR3 is CASSLAGGLARAKNIQYF. CDR3 sequence (DNA): TGTGCCAGCAGCTTAGCAGGGGGCCTTGCGCGGGCCAAAAACATTCAGTACTTC.

This clonotype was counted a few times. The V gene is TRBV4-3, the J gene TRBJ2-5; the D gene is possibly TRBD1 (6 bases). The V gene lost 4 bases and the J gene lost 0 bases, with 12 bases spanning the gap. The CDR3 length is 15 residues. Looked up from germline, CDR1 is LGHNA and CDR2 is YSLEER. The CDR3 DNA is TGCGCCAGCAGCCGGACCGGGACATACCAAGAGACCCAGTACTTC. Its translation is CASSRTGTYQETQYF.

This clonotype was observed a handful of times. This rearrangement joins TRBV5-6 to TRBJ1-1, with D maybe TRBD1 (5 bases). CDR3 length equals 14 residues. The germline gives CDR1 SGHDT, CDR2 YYEEEE. V lost 0 bases, J lost 6 bases, and 12 bases lay in between. The CDR3 loop reads CASSLVPTGAEAFF. As DNA, the CDR3 is TGTGCCAGCAGCTTGGTCCCGACGGGGGCTGAAGCTTTCTTT.

This clonotype was observed many times. V and J are TRBV3-1 and TRBJ1-1; D might be TRBD1 (6 bases). Germline V gives CDR1 LGHDT, CDR2 YNNKEL (reference sequence). This CDR3 region has 13 residues. Between the trimmed V and J ends, which lost 0 bases and 9 bases, there was a span of 11 bases. CDR3 in amino acids: CASSQEQGGKAFF. CDR3 DNA: TGTGCCAGCAGCCAAGAACAGGGAGGAAAAGCTTTCTTT.

This rearrangement joins TRBV2 to TRBJ2-5, with 9 bases aligning to TRBD1. CDR3 size: 13 residues. V dropped 6 bases and J dropped 4; count of bases not matched to a gene: 3. Per the germline V gene, CDR1 is SNHLY and CDR2 is FYNNEI. Here the CDR3 reads CASRPTGGETQYF. DNA for the CDR3: TGTGCCAGCAGGCCGACAGGGGGAGAGACCCAGTACTTC.

A few counts support this clonotype. V is TRBV28 and J is TRBJ2-4; perhaps TRBD1 as D (6 bases). CDR3 size: 15 residues. Germline lookup yields CDR1 MDHEN and CDR2 SYDVKM. The V and J ends lost 5 bases and 1 base respectively, with 12 bases between them. The CDR3 bases are TGTGCCAGCAGTCCAGGTGACAGGGCCAAAAACATTCAGTACTTC. Its protein is CASSPGDRAKNIQYF.